What follows are 24 T cell receptor beta chains derived from one specimen sequenced in a study of T cells in tuberculosis. Produced via immunoSEQ multiplex PCR; TCRdb's table is partial and in-frame only. The sample shows about 20,000 clones, 85% to 90% of them seen only once. Sequenced: PBMCs. These receptors all stem from a donor between 10 and 35 years old with latent tuberculosis or without tuberculosis infection.

This chain links TRBV6-6 with TRBJ1-5, with 7 bases that match TRBD1. CDR1 and CDR2 (germline): MNHNY, SVGAGI (reference sequence). There are 16 residues in the CDR3. V was clipped by 5 bases and J by 1 base; unmatched bases: 8. The chain's CDR3 is CASSPLTGRSNQPQHF. DNA of the CDR3: TGTGCCAGCAGTCCGTTGACAGGGCGCAGCAATCAGCCCCAGCATTTT.

The V gene is TRBV2, the J gene TRBJ2-5; the D gene is possibly TRBD1 (5 bases). V dropped 4 bases and J dropped 2 bases, with 11 bases sitting between them. This CDR3 comprises 14 residues. Germline CDR1 SNHLY, CDR2 FYNNEI. In DNA, the CDR3 is TGTGCCAGCAGTGTTCAGGGCCAACAAGAGACCCAGTACTTC. Translation: CASSVQGQQETQYF.

The chain links TRBV25-1 to TRBJ2-7, with 10 bases matching TRBD2. Per the germline V gene, CDR1 is MGHDK and CDR2 is SYGVNS. The V segment lost 3 bases and the J segment 3 bases; nucleotides outside the gene matches: 14. The CDR3 totals 18 residues. CDR3 in amino acids: CASSETRPKRGGGYEQYF. CDR3 in DNA: TGTGCCAGCAGTGAGACGCGCCCAAAGCGGGGGGGCGGCTACGAGCAGTACTTC.

This clone showed up just once. V is TRBV5-1 and J is TRBJ2-3; D is perhaps TRBD1 (6 bases). Trimming took 4 bases from V and 2 from J, leaving 14 bases between them. Per germline, CDR1 SGHRS and CDR2 YFSETQ. The CDR3 loop spans 15 amino acids. The chain's CDR3 is CASSLEGQPTDTQYF. CDR3 nucleotide sequence: TGCGCCAGCAGCCTGGAAGGACAGCCCACAGATACGCAGTATTTT.

The rearrangement joins TRBV5-1 to TRBJ1-3; D possibly corresponds to TRBD1 (6 bases). Germline V gene sequence: CDR1 SGHRS, CDR2 YFSETQ. The CDR3 extends over 17 amino acids. Trimming took off 0 bases at V and 0 bases at J, with 13 bases between the two ends. The CDR3 region has the DNA TGCGCCAGCAGCTTGGTATTCCAGGGGATCTCTGGAAACACCATATATTTT. Encoded protein: CASSLVFQGISGNTIYF.

V is TRBV5-4 and J is TRBJ2-5; the match to TRBD1 covers 11 bases. Germline V CDR1 and CDR2: SGHNT, YYREEE (reference sequence). V lost 5 bases to trimming and J lost 2 bases; unmatched junction nucleotides: 11. The CDR3 is made up of 17 amino acids. CDR3 amino acids: CASRGSPGQGGQETQYF. The CDR3 DNA sequence: TGTGCCAGCAGGGGATCTCCGGGACAGGGGGGTCAAGAGACCCAGTACTTC.

This clone was seen just once. The chain joins TRBV7-8 to TRBJ2-7, with a tentative D call TRBD1 (5 bases). Per the germline V gene, CDR1 is SGHVS and CDR2 is FQNEAQ. The CDR3 covers 17 residues. V was cut by 0 bases and J by 4 bases, with 19 bases left in between. Here the CDR3 DNA reads TGTGCCAGCAGCTTAGCGTGGGCGGCAGGGTATTCTTACGAGCAGTACTTC. This translates into CASSLAWAAGYSYEQYF. The variable domain in full, completed from reference TRBV7-8 and TRBJ2-7, reads GAGVSQSPRYKVAKRGQDVALRCDPISGHVSLFWYQQALGQGPEFLTYFQNEAQLDKSGLPSDRFFAERPEGSVSTLKIQRTQQEDSAVYLCASSLAWAAGYSYEQYFGPGTRLTVT.

The chain couples TRBV23-1 to TRBJ1-5; TRBD1 matches at 9 bases. TRBV23-1 carries the ORF label, with uncertain function. J was trimmed by 4 bases and V by 1 base; bases with no gene match: 5. The length of the CDR3 is 16 residues. The CDR3 is CASSQLGTGLNQPQHF. The CDR3 DNA sequence: TGCGCCAGCAGTCAATTGGGGACAGGGCTGAATCAGCCCCAGCATTTT.

The chain carries TRBV5-6 and TRBJ2-1; TRBD2 matches at 13 bases. Germline loops: CDR1 SGHDT, CDR2 YYEEEE. The CDR3 runs 19 residues. V gave up 4 bases and J gave up 0 bases; unmatched junction bases: 10. The chain's CDR3 is CASSRTGLAGLSSYNEQFF. The CDR3, as DNA: TGTGCCAGCAGCCGTACGGGACTAGCGGGGCTGAGCTCCTACAATGAGCAGTTCTTC.

This rearrangement joins TRBV10-2 to TRBJ1-3; D is undetermined. Germline loops: CDR1 WSHSY, CDR2 SAAADI. The CDR3 runs 14 residues. The ends were cut back, 7 bases at V and 0 bases at J, with 10 bases in the middle. The chain's CDR3 is CASTIGASGNTIYF. The CDR3, as DNA: TGCGCCAGCACTATCGGTGCCTCTGGAAACACCATATATTTT.

In this sample, this clone turned up once. The CDR3 loop reads CSVYRVADTQYF. The CDR3 nucleotides are TGCAGCGTGTACAGGGTTGCAGATACGCAGTATTTT. The chain uses TRBV29-1 and TRBJ2-3; TRBD1 is a possible D gene (6 bases). V lost 6 bases, J lost 4 bases, and 11 bases lay in between. The CDR3 spans 12 residues. In germline, CDR1 is SQVTM, CDR2 ANQGSEA.

This chain links TRBV2 with TRBJ2-7; D perhaps matches TRBD1 (6 bases). The CDR3 totals 16 residues. The V end lost 3 bases, the J end lost 1 base, and 16 bases lay between the germline ends. The germline V gene has CDR1 SNHLY and CDR2 FYNNEI. The CDR3 sequence: CASSEDRERPSYEQYF. Here the CDR3 DNA reads TGTGCCAGCAGTGAGGACAGAGAGAGACCATCCTACGAGCAGTACTTC.

V is TRBV5-6 and J is TRBJ1-2; TRBD1 matches 10 bases. Germline-derived CDR1 and CDR2 are SGHDT and YYEEEE. The CDR3 has 14 residues. With 4 bases clipped from V and 7 bases from J, the junction kept 7 bases outside the gene matches. CDR3 nucleotide sequence: TGTGCCAGCAGCCACGGGACAGGGGTTGGTGGCTACACCTTC. This sequence encodes CASSHGTGVGGYTF.

V is TRBV25-1 and J is TRBJ2-3; TRBD2 agrees at 8 bases. V lost 2 bases, J lost 3 bases, and 10 bases stayed unmatched. The CDR3 is made up of 17 amino acids. Germline values: CDR1 MGHDK, CDR2 SYGVNS. The CDR3 nucleotides are TGTGCCAGCAGTGAAGGCCGGGGCGGGGGGCCGACAGATACGCAGTATTTT. It encodes CASSEGRGGGPTDTQYF.

In this sample, this clone turned up a few times. The rearrangement uses TRBV2 and TRBJ1-6; weak D call: TRBD1 (6 bases). The V end lost 8 bases, the J end lost 9 bases, and 17 bases lay between the germline ends. CDR3 length: 14 amino acids. Germline CDR1 reads SNHLY; CDR2 reads FYNNEI. CDR3 sequence (DNA): TGTGCCAGCCGACGGACAGAATGGGGTTCACCCCTCCACTTT. It specifies CASRRTEWGSPLHF.

V is TRBV30 and J is TRBJ1-5; D remains unclear. Germline lookup yields CDR1 GTSNPN and CDR2 SVGIG (reference sequence). There are 13 residues in the CDR3. Trimming took off 1 base at V and 4 bases at J, with 8 bases between the two ends. The CDR3 nucleotides read TGTGCCTGGAGTGATACGGGTAATCAGCCCCAGCATTTT. Translating it yields CAWSDTGNQPQHF.

This clone was detected a few times. The chain links TRBV29-1 to TRBJ2-3; the D gene is possibly TRBD1 (5 bases). The ends were cut back, 7 bases at V and 0 bases at J, with 11 bases in the middle. The CDR3 is made up of 13 amino acids. In germline, CDR1 is SQVTM, CDR2 ANQGSEA. CDR3 sequence: CSGRGPSTDTQYF. In DNA, the CDR3 is TGCAGCGGAAGGGGCCCTAGCACAGATACGCAGTATTTT.

The chain couples TRBV28 to TRBJ1-5; TRBD1 might be the D (5 bases). Germline CDR1 MDHEN, CDR2 SYDVKM. The CDR3 runs 18 residues. V gave up 7 bases and J gave up 3 bases, with 25 bases separating them. Here the CDR3 reads CASTLDSPDLKNNQPQHF. CDR3 sequence (DNA): TGTGCCAGCACTCTAGACAGCCCCGATTTAAAGAACAATCAGCCCCAGCATTTT. The full variable domain, its missing parts supplied by reference TRBV28 and TRBJ1-5, is DVKVTQSSRYLVKRTGEKVFLECVQDMDHENMFWYRQDPGLGLRLIYFSYDVKMKEKGDIPEGYSVSREKKERFSLILESASTNQTSMYLCASTLDSPDLKNNQPQHFGDGTRLSIL.

The chain recombines TRBV27 with TRBJ1-2, with 8 bases fitting TRBD1. The CDR3 has 14 amino acids. V dropped 5 bases and J dropped 3; count of bases not matched to a gene: 5. Per germline, CDR1 MNHEY and CDR2 SMNVEV (reference sequence). The CDR3 DNA sequence: TGTGCCAGCAGTCTAACAGGGGGATACTATGGCTACACCTTC. Translating it yields CASSLTGGYYGYTF.

V usage is TRBV2 and J usage is TRBJ1-3; TRBD1 matches 8 bases. The V gene's germline CDR1 is SNHLY and CDR2 FYNNEI. The CDR3 is 19 amino acids. V was pared by 7 bases and J by 0 bases, with 17 bases of the junction left unmatched. Here the CDR3 DNA reads TGTGCCAGCAACGTTCCGCGGGTACAGGGGGGCACCTCTGGAAACACCATATATTTT. It specifies CASNVPRVQGGTSGNTIYF.

This chain uses TRBV6-4 with TRBJ2-3, with 8 bases aligning to TRBD2. The CDR3 is made up of 15 amino acids. Germline V lookup: CDR1 MRHNA, CDR2 SNTAGT. V lost 0 bases to trimming and J lost 1 base; unmatched junction nucleotides: 0. Here the CDR3 DNA reads TGTGCCAGCAGTGACTCGCGGGGGGGCACAGATACGCAGTATTTT. Amino acids: CASSDSRGGTDTQYF.

In DNA form, the CDR3 reads TGCGCCAGCAGCCCCCGAGGCGGGACGCGGAACTATGGCTACACCTTC. It is translated as CASSPRGGTRNYGYTF. The rearrangement joins TRBV4-1 to TRBJ1-2; tentative D call: TRBD1 (5 bases). Germline V gene sequence: CDR1 MGHRA, CDR2 YSYEKL. The CDR3 runs 16 residues. V gave up 4 bases and J gave up 2 bases, with 17 bases separating them.

The rearrangement links TRBV27 to TRBJ1-2; D perhaps matches TRBD1 (5 bases). V was shortened by 6 bases and J by 8 bases, with 19 bases between the two germline ends. The CDR3 loop spans 14 amino acids. Germline V gives CDR1 MNHEY, CDR2 SMNVEV (reference sequence). CDR3 nucleotide sequence: TGTGCCAGCAGCGACTTCGGAGGGGTCTACGGCTACACCTTC. The encoded protein is CASSDFGGVYGYTF.

This chain uses TRBV4-1 with TRBJ2-2, with TRBD2 matching over 7 bases. The ends lost 4 bases at V and 1 base at J; junction bases unmatched: 15. Germline lookup yields CDR1 MGHRA and CDR2 YSYEKL. The length of the CDR3 is 19 residues. CDR3 in amino acids: CASSLLGLRPLLNTGELFF. CDR3 coding DNA: TGCGCCAGCAGCCTCTTGGGACTACGTCCCCTCCTGAACACCGGGGAGCTGTTTTTT.